The sequence of this TCR beta chain was determined in a study of neurological immune-mediated disorders. The sample holds many counts of this clonotype. TCRdb re-analysed the 5' RACE reads in MiXCR, keeping a single row per CDR3 protein. The data hold 71,000 or so distinct CDR3 sequences, with around 15% observed a single time. The CDR3 runs to 15 residues. CDR1 is DFQATT and CDR2 is SNEGSKA in the germline V gene (reference sequence). The V end was cut by 6 bases, the J end by 4 bases, with 21 bases between. The time point: longitudinal time-point 1 (baseline). The chain uses TRBV20-1 and TRBJ1-1, with D perhaps matching TRBD1 (5 bases). Sequencing was carried out using PBMCs. This receptor was identified in a female donor with HTLV-1-associated myelopathy (HAM/TSP). The CDR3, as DNA: TGCAGTGCCTACCCTTCGGGAGGGGCCGGCACTGAAGCTTTCTTT. As protein: CSAYPSGGAGTEAFF.